The clone carrying this T cell receptor beta chain has a handful of counts. In the authors' methods: Estimation of nucleated cell counts was performed using reference gene primer amplification. The method was immunoSEQ multiplex PCR; TCRdb's version includes in-frame clones alone and lacks a portion of them. V, J and clone size were drawn from that table, and D and trimming were deduced from the DNA. The sample contains roughly 150,000 clones, 70% to 90% of which appear only once. The record originates from a study of blood T cell repertoires in COVID-19. Turning to the study itself: Sites across the United States, Italy and Spain contributed samples from acute and convalescent COVID-19. The analysed material was cDNA or gDNA that came from T cells, B-cell-depleted T cells, or PBMCs.

In germline, CDR1 is DFQATT, CDR2 SNEGSKA (reference sequence). The V gene lost 3 bases and the J gene lost 1 base, with 17 bases spanning the gap. CDR3 length: 16 residues. The rearrangement joins TRBV20-1 to TRBJ2-3; D might be TRBD2 (5 bases). Sequencing input: peripheral blood. This clonotype was sampled from a man aged 50-60 years with acute or convalescent COVID-19. The CDR3 spells CSASHPRAGRTDTQYF. In nucleotides, the CDR3 is TGCAGTGCTAGTCATCCCCGGGCGGGCCGCACAGATACGCAGTATTTT.